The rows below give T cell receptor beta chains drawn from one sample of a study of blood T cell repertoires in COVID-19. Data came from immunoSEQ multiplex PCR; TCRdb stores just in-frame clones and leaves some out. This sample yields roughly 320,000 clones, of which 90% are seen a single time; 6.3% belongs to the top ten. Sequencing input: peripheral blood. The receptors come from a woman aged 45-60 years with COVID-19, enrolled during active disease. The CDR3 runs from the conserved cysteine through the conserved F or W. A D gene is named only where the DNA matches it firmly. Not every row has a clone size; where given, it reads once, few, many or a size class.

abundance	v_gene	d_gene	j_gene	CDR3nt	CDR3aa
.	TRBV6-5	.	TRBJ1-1	TGTGCCAGCAGCCGGGGGGGGAACACTGAAGCTTTCTTT	CASSRGGNTEAFF
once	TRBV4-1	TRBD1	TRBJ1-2	TGCGCCAGCAGCCGACTCCTCTCAGGGGGAACCTATGGCTACACCTTC	CASSRLLSGGTYGYTF
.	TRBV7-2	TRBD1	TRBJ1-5	TGTGCCAGCAGCTCAGGACAGGGGCTTCAGCCCCAGCATTTT	CASSSGQGLQPQHF
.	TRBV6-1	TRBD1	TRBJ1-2	TGTGCCAGCAGTGAATCGACAGGGGCTAACTATGGCTACACCTTC	CASSESTGANYGYTF
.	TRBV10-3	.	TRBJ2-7	TGTGCCATCAGTGTTGGCGGGCTGGACTCCTACGAGCAGTACTTC	CAISVGGLDSYEQYF
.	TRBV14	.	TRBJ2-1	TGTGCCAGCAGCCAAGCCCGACTTAGCTCCTACAATGAGCAGTTCTTC	CASSQARLSSYNEQFF
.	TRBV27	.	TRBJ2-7	TGTGCCAGCAGCCCCAGCCGGGATTACGAGCAGTACTTC	CASSPSRDYEQYF
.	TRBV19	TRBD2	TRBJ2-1	TGTGCCAGTAGTCTCCTAGCGGGAGGGAGCTCCTACAATGAGCAGTTCTTC	CASSLLAGGSSYNEQFF
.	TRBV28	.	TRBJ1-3	TGTGCCAGCAGTTTTTCCGGGTACTATGCTGGAAACACCATATATTTT	CASSFSGYYAGNTIYF
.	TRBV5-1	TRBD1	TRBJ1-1	TGCGCCAGCAGCTTGGGGGACAGGGGGAAAGAAGCTTTCTTT	CASSLGDRGKEAFF
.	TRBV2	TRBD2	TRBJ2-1	TGTGCCAGCCCACTAAATAGCGGGACCACAGACAATGAGCAGTTCTTC	CASPLNSGTTDNEQFF
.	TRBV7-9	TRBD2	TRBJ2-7	TGTGCCAGCAGCTTAGTAGCGGGGAACGAGCAGTACTTC	CASSLVAGNEQYF
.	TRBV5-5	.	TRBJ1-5	TGTGCCAGCAGCTTAATTTGGGGGCAGGAGGACAATCAGCCCCAGCATTTT	CASSLIWGQEDNQPQHF